The 10 T cell receptor beta chains below come from one sample, sequenced in a study of cytomegalovirus exposure and HLA in healthy donors (dated by TCRdb to about 2017). Library preparation used the immunoSEQ multiplex PCR assay. TCRdb obtained this table from immuneACCESS and retained in-frame rearrangements with V and J assigned. These tables miss some clones; where compared with another copy, unresolved V genes account for less than half of the shortfall, and the remainder is unexplained. The sample profile shows about 220,000 clones; approximately 87% of them were found once. The ten largest account for 2.6% of the sample. The specimen was PBMCs. The source is a man between 18 and 29 years old in good health and CMV-seronegative.

The chain has TRBV19 and TRBJ2-7; 9 bases align to TRBD1. The CDR3 consists of 15 residues. The germline gives CDR1 LNHDA, CDR2 SQIVND (reference sequence). Germline trimming cut 5 bases from V and 4 bases from J; bases unmatched to any gene: 9. The chain's CDR3 is CASSLTGTGRYEQYF. CDR3 sequence (DNA): TGTGCCAGTAGTTTAACCGGGACAGGGAGGTACGAGCAGTACTTC.

The rearrangement links TRBV2 to TRBJ1-5; 8 positions match TRBD1. With 7 bases clipped from V and 2 bases from J, the junction kept 10 bases outside the gene matches. The CDR3 sequence is 16 residues long. CDR1 SNHLY and CDR2 FYNNEI come from the germline V gene. This CDR3 is CASTGQGEGGNQPQHF. The CDR3 DNA follows: TGTGCCAGCACTGGACAGGGAGAGGGTGGCAATCAGCCCCAGCATTTT. Variable domain in full (rest from reference TRBV2 and TRBJ1-5): EPEVTQTPSHQVTQMGQEVILRCVPISNHLYFYWYRQILGQKVEFLVSFYNNEISEKSEIFDDQFSVERPDGSNFTLKIRSTKLEDSAMYFCASTGQGEGGNQPQHFGDGTRLSIL.

The rearrangement links TRBV10-3 to TRBJ1-5, with a weak D call TRBD1 (5 bases). The CDR3 is made up of 12 amino acids. In germline, CDR1 is ENHRY, CDR2 SYGVKD. Between the trimmed V and J ends, which lost 6 bases and 5 bases, there was a span of 8 bases. The CDR3 sequence: CAISQGYQPQHF. Here the CDR3 DNA reads TGTGCCATCAGCCAGGGCTATCAGCCCCAGCATTTT.

The chain has TRBV25-1 and TRBJ2-1; D remains unclear. The CDR3 sequence is 11 residues long. With 4 bases removed from V and 8 bases from J, the gap between germline ends came to 6 bases. CDR1 and CDR2 (germline): MGHDK, SYGVNS. The CDR3 spells CASSVLYEQFF. CDR3 bases: TGTGCCAGCAGTGTCCTGTATGAGCAGTTCTTC.

In its sample, this clone was seen once. The V gene is TRBV11-1, the J gene TRBJ2-5; 8 bases are a match to TRBD1. The CDR3 is 15 amino acids. V shed 5 bases and J 1 base; nucleotides not matched to a gene: 6. Germline assignment: CDR1 SGHAT and CDR2 FQDESV (reference sequence). This CDR3 is CASSRTGQVQETQYF. CDR3 nucleotides: TGTGCCAGCAGCCGTACGGGACAGGTCCAAGAGACCCAGTACTTC.

The gene calls are TRBV11-2 and TRBJ2-1, with TRBD2 matching 10 bases. Germline CDR1 reads SGHAT; CDR2 reads FQNNGV. The CDR3 totals 15 residues. Unmatched junction bases numbered 2, after V lost 4 bases and J lost 2 bases. The CDR3 loop reads CASSSSGGAYNEQFF. Written as DNA, the CDR3 is TGTGCCAGCAGCTCAAGCGGGGGGGCCTACAATGAGCAGTTCTTC. The full variable domain, with the rest looked up from reference TRBV11-2 and TRBJ2-1, is EAGVAQSPRYKIIEKRQSVAFWCNPISGHATLYWYQQILGQGPKLLIQFQNNGVVDDSQLPKDRFSAERLKGVDSTLKIQPAKLEDSAVYLCASSSSGGAYNEQFFGPGTRLTVL.

The chain joins TRBV4-1 to TRBJ1-5, with 8 bases aligning to TRBD1. This CDR3 has 15 amino acids. J lost 4 bases, V lost 1 base, and 3 bases had no gene match. The germline CDR1 and CDR2 sequences are MGHRA and YSYEKL. CDR3 DNA sequence: TGCGCCAGCAGCCAAGGGCGGACAGGGAATCAGCCCCAGCATTTT. Protein: CASSQGRTGNQPQHF.

The chain has TRBV7-2 and TRBJ2-5, with D possibly matching TRBD1 (7 bases). Trimming took 3 bases from V and 5 from J, leaving 13 bases between them. CDR1 and CDR2 from the germline V gene are SGHTA and FQGNSA. This CDR3 contains 14 residues. The CDR3 bases are TGTGCCAGCAGCTTCCAGGGGGGCGCCGAGACCCAGTACTTC. Translated: CASSFQGGAETQYF.

Of note for this clone: No conserved phenylalanine or tryptophan is present at the end of the CDR3, so a read error is the likely explanation. No DNA is shown, since the ends of the CDR3 on it are uncertain; the CDR3 is the one TCRdb lists. The chain uses TRBV6-7 and TRBJ2-7; the DNA was not used to check the table's D call, TRBD1. TRBV6-7 is filed as an ORF, its function uncertain. From its first to its last residue, the CDR3 has 9 amino acids. CDR3 residues: CASSSHRGN.

The chain has TRBV19 and TRBJ1-5; D call uncertain. The germline CDR1 and CDR2 sequences are LNHDA and SQIVND (reference sequence). The CDR3 spans 13 residues. The V and J ends lost 4 bases and 2 bases respectively, with 6 bases between them. This CDR3 reads CASSRAGNQPQHF. CDR3 DNA: TGTGCCAGTAGTAGGGCAGGCAATCAGCCCCAGCATTTT.